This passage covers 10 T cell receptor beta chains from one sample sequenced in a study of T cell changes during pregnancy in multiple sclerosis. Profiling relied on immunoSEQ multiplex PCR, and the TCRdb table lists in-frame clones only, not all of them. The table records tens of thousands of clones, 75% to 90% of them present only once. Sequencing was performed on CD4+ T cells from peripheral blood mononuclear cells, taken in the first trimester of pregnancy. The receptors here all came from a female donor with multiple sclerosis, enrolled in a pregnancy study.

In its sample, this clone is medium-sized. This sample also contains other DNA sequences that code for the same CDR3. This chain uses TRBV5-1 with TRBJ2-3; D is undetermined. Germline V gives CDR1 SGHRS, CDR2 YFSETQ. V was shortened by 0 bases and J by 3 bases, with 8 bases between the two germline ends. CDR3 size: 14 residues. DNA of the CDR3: TGCGCCAGCAGCTTGGCTACGGTTACAGATACGCAGTATTTT. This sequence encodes CASSLATVTDTQYF.

The CDR3 region has the DNA TGTGCCAGCACCTTACGGTTAGCGGGAGATGAGACCCAGTACTTC. Its protein is CASTLRLAGDETQYF. The rearrangement uses TRBV6-1 and TRBJ2-5, with 9 bases matching TRBD2. Trimming cost V 7 bases and J 5 bases; bases outside gene matches: 11. This CDR3 has 15 residues. The germline V gene encodes CDR1 MNHNS and CDR2 SASEGT.

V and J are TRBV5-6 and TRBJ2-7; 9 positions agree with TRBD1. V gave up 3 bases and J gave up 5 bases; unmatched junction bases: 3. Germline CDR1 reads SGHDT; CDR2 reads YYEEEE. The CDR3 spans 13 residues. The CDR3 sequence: CASSWTGDDEQYF. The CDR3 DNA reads TGTGCCAGCAGCTGGACAGGGGACGACGAGCAGTACTTC. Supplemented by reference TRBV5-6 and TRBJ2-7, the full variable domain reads DAGVTQSPTHLIKTRGQQVTLRCSPKSGHDTVSWYQQALGQGPQFIFQYYEEEERQRGNFPDRFSGHQFPNYSSELNVNALLLGDSALYLCASSWTGDDEQYFGPGTRLTVT.

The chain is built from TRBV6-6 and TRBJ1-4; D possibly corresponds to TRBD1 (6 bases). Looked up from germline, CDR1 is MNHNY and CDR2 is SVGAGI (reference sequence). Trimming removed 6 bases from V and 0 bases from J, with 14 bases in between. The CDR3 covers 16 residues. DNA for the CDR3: TGTGCCAGCAGGAAGGACAGCGATGCAACTAATGAAAAACTGTTTTTT. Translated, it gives CASRKDSDATNEKLFF.

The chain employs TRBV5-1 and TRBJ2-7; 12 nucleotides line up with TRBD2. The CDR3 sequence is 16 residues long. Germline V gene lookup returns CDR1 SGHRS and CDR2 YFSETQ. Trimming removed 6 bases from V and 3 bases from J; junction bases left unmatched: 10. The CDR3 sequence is CASNSRLAGAVYEQYF. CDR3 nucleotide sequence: TGCGCCAGCAACTCGAGACTAGCGGGGGCGGTCTACGAGCAGTACTTC.

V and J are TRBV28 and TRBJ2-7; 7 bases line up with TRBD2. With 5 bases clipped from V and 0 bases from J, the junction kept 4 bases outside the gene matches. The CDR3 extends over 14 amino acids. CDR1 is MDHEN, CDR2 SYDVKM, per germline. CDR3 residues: CASSPRDYSYEQYF. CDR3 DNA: TGTGCCAGCAGTCCCCGGGACTACTCCTACGAGCAGTACTTC.

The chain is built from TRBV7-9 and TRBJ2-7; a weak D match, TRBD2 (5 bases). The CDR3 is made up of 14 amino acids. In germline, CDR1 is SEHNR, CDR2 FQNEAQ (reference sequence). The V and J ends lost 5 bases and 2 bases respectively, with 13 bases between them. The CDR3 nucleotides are TGTGCCAGCAGCCCGAGTGCTAGCCCCTACGAGCAGTACTTC. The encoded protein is CASSPSASPYEQYF.

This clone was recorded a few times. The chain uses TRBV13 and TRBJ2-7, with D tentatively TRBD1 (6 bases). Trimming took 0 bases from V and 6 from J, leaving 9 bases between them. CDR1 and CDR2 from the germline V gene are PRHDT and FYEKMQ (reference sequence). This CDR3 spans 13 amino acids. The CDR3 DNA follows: TGTGCCAGCAGCTTAGGACAGGGTGGCGAGCAGTACTTC. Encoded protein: CASSLGQGGEQYF. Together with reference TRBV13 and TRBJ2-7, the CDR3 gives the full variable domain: AAGVIQSPRHLIKEKRETATLKCYPIPRHDTVYWYQQGPGQDPQFLISFYEKMQSDKGSIPDRFSAQQFSDYHSELNMSSLELGDSALYFCASSLGQGGEQYFGPGTRLTVT.

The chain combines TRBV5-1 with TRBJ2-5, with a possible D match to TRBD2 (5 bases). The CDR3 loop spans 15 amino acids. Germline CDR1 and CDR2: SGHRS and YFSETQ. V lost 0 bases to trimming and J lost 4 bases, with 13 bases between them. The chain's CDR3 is CASSLVGRVGETQYF. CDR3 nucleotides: TGCGCCAGCAGCTTGGTAGGGCGGGTAGGAGAGACCCAGTACTTC. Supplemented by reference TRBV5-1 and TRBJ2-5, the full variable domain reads KAGVTQTPRYLIKTRGQQVTLSCSPISGHRSVSWYQQTPGQGLQFLFEYFSETQRNKGNFPGRFSGRQFSNSRSEMNVSTLELGDSALYLCASSLVGRVGETQYFGPGTRLLVL.

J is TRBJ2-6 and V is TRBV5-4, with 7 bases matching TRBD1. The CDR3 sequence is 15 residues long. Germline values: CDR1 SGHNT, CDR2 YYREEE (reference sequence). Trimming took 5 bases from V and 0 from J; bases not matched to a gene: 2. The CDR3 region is CASRQGSSGANVLTF. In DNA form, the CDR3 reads TGTGCCAGCAGACAGGGGAGCTCTGGGGCCAACGTCCTGACTTTC.